The 32 T cell receptor beta chains below come from one sample, sequenced in a study of blood T cell repertoires in COVID-19. Some clones are missing from TCRdb's copy, which holds only in-frame ones; the method was immunoSEQ multiplex PCR. The sample consists of about 150,000 clones, over 75% of them appearing once. Sequenced: peripheral blood. Receptor source: a man aged 55 to 69 with active or convalescent COVID-19.

The V gene is TRBV19, the J gene TRBJ2-1; a weak D match, TRBD2 (5 bases). V lost 4 bases and J lost 0, with 10 bases in between. This CDR3 has 15 residues. Looked up from germline, CDR1 is LNHDA and CDR2 is SQIVND (reference sequence). This CDR3 reads CASSTPGNSYNEQFF. The CDR3 nucleotides read TGTGCCAGTAGTACGCCGGGAAACTCCTACAATGAGCAGTTCTTC. Using reference TRBV19 and TRBJ2-1 for the parts outside the CDR3, the full variable domain is DGGITQSPKYLFRKEGQNVTLSCEQNLNHDAMYWYRQDPGQGLRLIYYSQIVNDFQKGDIAEGYSVSREKKESFPLTVTSAQKNPTAFYLCASSTPGNSYNEQFFGPGTRLTVL.

This rearrangement joins TRBV3-1 (or the pseudogene TRBV3-2) to TRBJ1-2; 7 positions match TRBD1. The CDR3 runs 13 residues. From germline, CDR1 is LGHDT and CDR2 YNNKEL (reference sequence). Unmatched junction bases numbered 4, after V lost 3 bases and J lost 6 bases. The CDR3 bases are TGTGCCAGCAGCCACGACAGGGTCAATGGCTACACCTTC. The encoded protein is CASSHDRVNGYTF.

The V gene is TRBV27, the J gene TRBJ2-7, with 7 nucleotides matching TRBD1. The CDR3 extends over 14 amino acids. The germline gives CDR1 MNHEY, CDR2 SMNVEV (reference sequence). With V trimmed by 5 bases and J by 3 bases, 7 bases remained unmatched. CDR3 amino acids: CASSPGGMNYEQYF. The CDR3 DNA follows: TGTGCCAGCAGTCCAGGGGGTATGAACTACGAGCAGTACTTC.

In the case of this clone: One end of the junction fails to match germline, which may point to a read error. The chain links TRBV18 to TRBJ2-7; the match to TRBD1 covers 10 bases. The CDR3 is 14 residues long. The germline gives CDR1 KGHSH, CDR2 LQKENI. CDR3 DNA: TGTGCCAGCTCACCCCGGGACAGGGGCTACGGGCAGTACTTC. This codes for CASSPRDRGYGQYF.

The rearrangement joins TRBV18 to TRBJ2-5; possible D gene TRBD1, 6 bases. The CDR3 has 11 residues. The V gene lost 6 bases and the J gene lost 5 bases, with 7 bases spanning the gap. The germline V gene encodes CDR1 KGHSH and CDR2 LQKENI. For the CDR3, the DNA is TGTGCCAGCTCGCAGGGGGAGACCCAGTACTTC. Its protein is CASSQGETQYF.

The CDR3 sequence is CASSKDRGYVETQYF. In DNA, the CDR3 is TGTGCCAGCAGCAAGGACAGGGGATATGTGGAGACCCAGTACTTC. The rearrangement uses TRBV7-2 and TRBJ2-5; 9 bases fit TRBD1. Germline V gives CDR1 SGHTA, CDR2 FQGNSA. V shed 5 bases, J shed 5 bases, and the junction held 9 bases outside the gene matches. CDR3 length equals 15 residues.

J is TRBJ2-7 and V is TRBV4-2; D is uncertain. Germline values: CDR1 LGHNA, CDR2 YNFKEQ. With 1 base removed from V and 0 bases from J, the gap between germline ends came to 10 bases. This CDR3 spans 15 amino acids. The CDR3 reads CASSQGQLSSYEQYF. CDR3 in DNA: TGTGCCAGCAGCCAAGGCCAGTTAAGCTCCTACGAGCAGTACTTC.

The rearrangement uses TRBV5-1 and TRBJ2-2; 9 bases line up with TRBD1. Germline CDR1 and CDR2: SGHRS and YFSETQ. The CDR3 length is 16 residues. Trimming cost V 4 bases and J 5 bases; bases outside gene matches: 9. DNA of the CDR3: TGCGCCAGCAGCCTGACAGGGGGGCGCGAGACCGGGGAGCTGTTTTTT. Its translation: CASSLTGGRETGELFF.

The V call is TRBV19, the J call TRBJ2-1; maybe TRBD2 (6 bases). Germline V lookup: CDR1 LNHDA, CDR2 SQIVND (reference sequence). Deletions cut 3 bases from V and 0 bases from J, with 9 bases between. This CDR3 has 15 residues. CDR3 region: CASSIERVSYNEQFF. DNA for the CDR3: TGTGCCAGTAGTATCGAGCGGGTCTCCTACAATGAGCAGTTCTTC.

The chain links TRBV30 to TRBJ1-2, with 9 bases matching TRBD1. The V gene end was trimmed by 3 bases and the J gene end by 6 bases; junction bases not matched to a gene: 8. This CDR3 has 14 amino acids. CDR1 is GTSNPN, CDR2 SVGIG, per germline (reference sequence). The CDR3 coding sequence is TGTGCCTGGAGGCAAACCGGGACAGGGAATGGCTACACCTTC. Its protein product is CAWRQTGTGNGYTF. The full variable domain, its missing parts supplied by reference TRBV30 and TRBJ1-2, is SQTIHQWPATLVQPVGSPLSLECTVEGTSNPNLYWYRQAAGRGLQLLFYSVGIGQISSEVPQNLSASRPQDRQFILSSKKLLLSDSGFYLCAWRQTGTGNGYTFGSGTRLTVV.

The rearrangement links TRBV28 to TRBJ1-1; no clear D gene. CDR1 MDHEN and CDR2 SYDVKM come from the germline V gene. There are 13 residues in the CDR3. V shed 10 bases and J shed 4 bases, with 16 bases lying between them. CDR3: CATHPPGGTEAFF. The CDR3 DNA sequence: TGTGCCACACACCCTCCGGGAGGCACTGAAGCTTTCTTT.

V is TRBV5-5 and J is TRBJ1-2; 12 bases are a match to TRBD1. V lost 5 bases, J lost 2 bases, and 4 bases stayed unmatched. The CDR3 is 15 amino acids. CDR1 and CDR2 from the germline V gene are SGHKS and YYEKEE (reference sequence). The CDR3 coding sequence is TGTGCCAGCAGTTGGGGACAGGGGGCGAACTATGGCTACACCTTC. Amino acid sequence: CASSWGQGANYGYTF. Full variable domain (rest looked up from reference TRBV5-5 and TRBJ1-2): DAGVTQSPTHLIKTRGQQVTLRCSPISGHKSVSWYQQVLGQGPQFIFQYYEKEERGRGNFPDRFSARQFPNYSSELNVNALLLGDSALYLCASSWGQGANYGYTFGSGTRLTVV.

CDR3 sequence reads: CASSLGGQISGNTIYF. The CDR3 DNA sequence: TGTGCCAGCAGCTTAGGGGGGCAGATCTCTGGAAACACCATATATTTT. This chain connects TRBV7-9 to TRBJ1-3; D might be TRBD1 (6 bases). The CDR3 loop spans 16 amino acids. The germline V gene has CDR1 SEHNR and CDR2 FQNEAQ (reference sequence). V was pared by 1 base and J by 0 bases, with 10 bases between.

The chain links TRBV5-6 to TRBJ2-2; 10 bases line up with TRBD1. The CDR3 covers 16 residues. CDR1 and CDR2 from the germline V gene are SGHDT and YYEEEE. V dropped 5 bases and J dropped 7; count of bases not matched to a gene: 11. CDR3 DNA sequence: TGTGCCAGCAGTCGCCTCGGGACAGGGGACATCGGGGAGCTGTTTTTT. Its protein product is CASSRLGTGDIGELFF.

The rearrangement links TRBV7-2 to TRBJ2-3; 8 positions agree with TRBD2. V lost 8 bases, J lost 0 bases, and 7 bases stayed unmatched. The CDR3 has 15 residues. Per germline, CDR1 SGHTA and CDR2 FQGNSA. The CDR3 DNA reads as TGTGCCAGCGTTGGACTAGCCGCTAGCACAGATACGCAGTATTTT. It encodes CASVGLAASTDTQYF.

This sequence joins TRBV30 and TRBJ2-1, with D unclear. The germline CDR1 and CDR2 sequences are GTSNPN and SVGIG (reference sequence). The ends were cut back, 2 bases at V and 0 bases at J, with 11 bases in the middle. This CDR3 comprises 15 residues. The CDR3 loop reads CAWSPTPSSYNEQFF. CDR3 nucleotide sequence: TGTGCCTGGAGTCCGACACCGAGCTCCTACAATGAGCAGTTCTTC.

This clone has a single count. The chain has TRBV18 and TRBJ2-3; tentatively, D is TRBD1 (6 bases). The germline V gene encodes CDR1 KGHSH and CDR2 LQKENI. The ends were cut back, 7 bases at V and 0 bases at J, with 14 bases in the middle. This CDR3 comprises 15 residues. The CDR3 DNA reads as TGTGCCAGCTTGGGACAATCCTCTAGCACAGATACGCAGTATTTT. Encoded protein: CASLGQSSSTDTQYF.

CDR3 DNA: TGCGCCAGTTCTGTGGGAGCGGGCTACGAGCAGTACTTC. It is translated as CASSVGAGYEQYF. The chain links TRBV5-1 to TRBJ2-7; tentative D call: TRBD2 (6 bases). V lost 8 bases to trimming and J lost 3 bases, with 15 bases between them. CDR1 SGHRS and CDR2 YFSETQ come from the germline V gene. The CDR3 extends over 13 amino acids.

This clone was observed a single time. The chain carries TRBV11-2 and TRBJ2-2; TRBD1 aligns across 7 bases. Germline CDR1 SGHAT, CDR2 FQNNGV. J gave up 5 bases and V 4 bases, and 4 bases lay outside the gene matches. CDR3 size: 14 residues. Written as DNA, the CDR3 is TGTGCCAGCAGCTCGACAGGGTTGACCGGGGAGCTGTTTTTT. It is translated as CASSSTGLTGELFF.

The CDR3 DNA reads TGTGCCTGGAGCGGCCCGGGGGGACCCTACAATGAGCAGTTCTTC. This codes for CAWSGPGGPYNEQFF. This chain connects TRBV30 to TRBJ2-1; TRBD2 agrees at 7 bases. Germline CDR1 and CDR2: GTSNPN and SVGIG (reference sequence). Unmatched junction bases numbered 7, after V lost 3 bases and J lost 2 bases. The CDR3 has 15 amino acids.

The chain employs TRBV7-2 and TRBJ1-2; a possible D gene is TRBD1 (6 bases). The CDR3 sequence is 15 residues long. Germline assignment: CDR1 SGHTA and CDR2 FQGNSA. Trimming removed 2 bases at V and 4 bases at J, with 14 bases between. The CDR3 bases are TGTGCCAGCAGCTTAAGACAGGAAACCCTCTATGGCTACACCTTC. Translation: CASSLRQETLYGYTF.

The chain couples TRBV29-1 to TRBJ2-1, with 9 bases aligning to TRBD2. Losses at the gene ends were 7 bases for V and 3 bases for J; bases not matched to a gene: 7. Germline assignment: CDR1 SQVTM and CDR2 ANQGSEA. The CDR3 runs 14 residues. CDR3 in DNA: TGCAGCGGGACCAGCGGGAGGCTCTACAATGAGCAGTTCTTC. Translating gives CSGTSGRLYNEQFF.

V usage is TRBV18 and J usage is TRBJ2-4; 8 bases fit TRBD1. The V gene end was trimmed by 0 bases and the J gene end by 9 bases; junction bases not matched to a gene: 7. CDR3 length equals 15 residues. Per germline, CDR1 KGHSH and CDR2 LQKENI. The CDR3 here is CASSPPGQGLIIQYF. CDR3 bases: TGTGCCAGCTCACCACCCGGACAGGGATTAATCATTCAGTACTTC. Looking up the rest from reference TRBV18 and TRBJ2-4 gives the full variable domain: NAGVMQNPRHLVRRRGQEARLRCSPMKGHSHVYWYRQLPEEGLKFMVYLQKENIIDESGMPKERFSAEFPKEGPSILRIQQVVRGDSAAYFCASSPPGQGLIIQYFGAGTRLSVL.

The chain is built from TRBV6-1 and TRBJ2-5, with TRBD1 as a possible D gene (5 bases). Germline loops: CDR1 MNHNS, CDR2 SASEGT. V gave up 0 bases and J gave up 1 base, with 18 bases separating them. The CDR3 is 18 amino acids. The CDR3 spells CASSEALTGSGVQETQYF. The CDR3 DNA follows: TGTGCCAGCAGTGAAGCGCTTACAGGCAGTGGGGTCCAAGAGACCCAGTACTTC.

V gene TRBV28 combines with J gene TRBJ2-7; 11 bases align to TRBD2. Trimming cost V 5 bases and J 4 bases; bases outside gene matches: 16. CDR1 is MDHEN, CDR2 SYDVKM, per germline. The CDR3 has 18 amino acids. The CDR3 here is CASSQTSGTFLGGYEQYF. Written as DNA, the CDR3 is TGTGCCAGCAGTCAGACTAGCGGGACGTTCCTCGGCGGTTACGAGCAGTACTTC. The entire variable domain, with the rest obtained from reference TRBV28 and TRBJ2-7, is as follows: DVKVTQSSRYLVKRTGEKVFLECVQDMDHENMFWYRQDPGLGLRLIYFSYDVKMKEKGDIPEGYSVSREKKERFSLILESASTNQTSMYLCASSQTSGTFLGGYEQYFGPGTRLTVT.

V usage is TRBV3-1 (or the pseudogene TRBV3-2) and J usage is TRBJ1-1, with a weak D call TRBD1 (5 bases). The V and J ends lost 4 bases and 5 bases respectively, with 14 bases between them. The CDR3 length is 14 residues. The V gene's germline CDR1 is LGHDT and CDR2 YNNKEL (reference sequence). CDR3 in amino acids: CASSRWGLGTEAFF. DNA for the CDR3: TGTGCCAGCAGCCGATGGGGCCTCGGAACTGAAGCTTTCTTT.

This clone was counted a single time. CDR3: CASSDSRTPKDEKLFF. For the CDR3, the DNA is TGTGCCAGCAGTGACTCGCGGACACCTAAGGACGAAAAACTGTTTTTT. The V and J genes are TRBV6-4 and TRBJ1-4; weak D call: TRBD1 (5 bases). Per the germline V gene, CDR1 is MRHNA and CDR2 is SNTAGT. V lost 0 bases, J lost 8 bases, and 16 bases lay in between. The CDR3 extends over 16 amino acids.

The chain recombines TRBV7-2 with TRBJ1-4; D may be TRBD1 (5 bases). This CDR3 spans 15 amino acids. The V end lost 2 bases, the J end lost 1 base, and 8 bases lay between the germline ends. CDR1 and CDR2 from the germline V gene are SGHTA and FQGNSA. For the CDR3, the DNA is TGTGCCAGCAGCTTATCGGGGGTAACTAATGAAAAACTGTTTTTT. Translated, it gives CASSLSGVTNEKLFF. The variable domain in full, with the rest retrieved from reference TRBV7-2 and TRBJ1-4, is GAGVSQSPSNKVTEKGKDVELRCDPISGHTALYWYRQSLGQGLEFLIYFQGNSAPDKSGLPSDRFSAERTGGSVSTLTIQRTQQEDSAVYLCASSLSGVTNEKLFFGSGTQLSVL.

The V gene is TRBV12-3 or TRBV12-4, the J gene TRBJ2-3, with D possibly matching TRBD1 (6 bases). This CDR3 contains 13 residues. With 4 bases removed from V and 6 bases from J, the gap between germline ends came to 11 bases. CDR3: CASSWDNVDTQYF. Written as DNA, the CDR3 is TGTGCCAGCAGTTGGGACAACGTCGATACGCAGTATTTT.

The J gene is TRBJ2-7, the V gene TRBV15; 10 positions agree with TRBD1. The J segment lost 5 bases and the V segment lost 3 bases, leaving 10 bases of the junction unmatched. The CDR3 extends over 16 amino acids. The germline V gene encodes CDR1 LNHNV and CDR2 YYDKDF (reference sequence). CDR3 sequence (DNA): TGTGCCACCAGCAGGCCCCCGGACAGGGGGACTCACGAGCAGTACTTC. Its protein product is CATSRPPDRGTHEQYF.

The chain is built from TRBV10-1 and TRBJ2-3, with TRBD2 matching over 9 bases. This CDR3 is built from 17 residues. CDR1 is WNHNN, CDR2 SYGVQD, per germline (reference sequence). Trimming cost V 2 bases and J 3 bases; bases outside gene matches: 9. The CDR3 DNA reads as TGCGCCAGCAGTGAGAAGGTAGCGGGAGTTTTGACAGATACGCAGTATTTT. Its protein is CASSEKVAGVLTDTQYF.

This sequence joins TRBV7-2 and TRBJ2-1, with 14 bases aligning to TRBD2. The CDR3 spans 18 residues. The V gene end was trimmed by 3 bases and the J gene end by 8 bases; junction bases not matched to a gene: 12. Germline-derived CDR1 and CDR2 are SGHTA and FQGNSA. This chain's CDR3 is CASSFRFRGTSGSDEQFF. The CDR3 DNA follows: TGTGCCAGCAGCTTTCGTTTCCGCGGGACTAGCGGGAGCGATGAGCAGTTCTTC.